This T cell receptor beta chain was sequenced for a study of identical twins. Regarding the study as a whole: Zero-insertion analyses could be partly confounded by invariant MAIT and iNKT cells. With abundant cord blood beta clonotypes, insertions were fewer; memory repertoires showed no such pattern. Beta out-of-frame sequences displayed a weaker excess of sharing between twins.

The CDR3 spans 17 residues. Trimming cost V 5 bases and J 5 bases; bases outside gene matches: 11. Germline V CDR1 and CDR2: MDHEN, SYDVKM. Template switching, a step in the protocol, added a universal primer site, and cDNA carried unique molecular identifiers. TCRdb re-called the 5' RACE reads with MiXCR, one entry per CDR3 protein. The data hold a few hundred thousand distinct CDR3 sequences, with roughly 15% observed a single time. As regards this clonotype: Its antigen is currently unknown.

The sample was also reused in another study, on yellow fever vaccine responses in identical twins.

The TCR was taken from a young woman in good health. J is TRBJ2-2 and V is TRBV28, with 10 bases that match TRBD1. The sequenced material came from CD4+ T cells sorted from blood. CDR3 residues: CASSPLRQGARTGELFF. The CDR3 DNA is TGTGCCAGCAGTCCACTTCGACAGGGGGCGAGGACCGGGGAGCTGTTTTTT.